One sample yielded the 21 T cell receptor beta chains listed below, sequenced in a study of CD8 T cells in ankylosing spondylitis. Study observations and caveats: There was a TCR beta motif, made of fewer than 10 highly homologous variants, that appeared characteristic of ankylosing spondylitis blood.

In TCRdb, the 5' RACE reads were re-called with MiXCR into one record per CDR3 protein. This table holds roughly 700,000 distinct CDR3 sequences, around 20% found once. What these receptors recognize is not known. The sequenced sample was blood, either unsorted or a sorted T cell fraction (not recorded which). The receptors come from a male donor with ankylosing spondylitis.

This clonotype was observed at least ten times. The CDR3 nucleotides are TGCAGCGCCTCATGGACGGGCTCCTACGAGCAGTACTTC. As protein: CSASWTGSYEQYF. The V call is TRBV29-1, the J call TRBJ2-7, with no clear D. The CDR3 has 13 residues. The V and J ends lost 7 bases and 0 bases respectively, with 13 bases between them. CDR1 is SQVTM, CDR2 ANQGSEA, per germline.

This clonotype was observed a few times. The chain has TRBV2 and TRBJ1-5, with 8 bases that match TRBD1. There are 14 residues in the CDR3. The V segment lost 6 bases and the J segment 5 bases; nucleotides outside the gene matches: 6. Germline V gene sequence: CDR1 SNHLY, CDR2 FYNNEI. CDR3 residues: CASSADRDHQPQHF. Written as DNA, the CDR3 is TGTGCCAGCAGCGCGGACAGGGACCATCAGCCCCAGCATTTT.

CDR3 loop: CATSLTGGNQPQHF. Here the CDR3 DNA reads TGTGCCACCAGCTTAACAGGGGGCAATCAGCCCCAGCATTTT. The genes are TRBV15 and TRBJ1-5; 7 bases map to TRBD1. The CDR3 sequence is 14 residues long. CDR1 and CDR2 (germline): LNHNV, YYDKDF (reference sequence). The V and J ends lost 5 bases and 2 bases, in that order; junction bases with no gene match: 3. Combining the CDR3 with reference TRBV15 and TRBJ1-5 gives the whole variable domain DAMVIQNPRYQVTQFGKPVTLSCSQTLNHNVMYWYQQKSSQAPKLLFHYYDKDFNNEADTPDNFQSRRPNTSFCFLDIRSPGLGDTAMYLCATSLTGGNQPQHFGDGTRLSIL.

This chain joins TRBV25-1 and TRBJ1-2, with D perhaps matching TRBD1 (5 bases). V lost 4 bases and J lost 8, with 11 bases in between. CDR1 is MGHDK, CDR2 SYGVNS, per germline. This CDR3 contains 12 residues. CDR3 coding DNA: TGTGCCAGCAGTGCGGGAGGGGTCGGCTACACCTTC. As protein: CASSAGGVGYTF.

The table lists this clonotype with a few counts. J is TRBJ2-3 and V is TRBV20-1; the match to TRBD2 covers 8 bases. The CDR3 runs 17 residues. The germline V gene has CDR1 DFQATT and CDR2 SNEGSKA (reference sequence). V gave up 0 bases and J gave up 5 bases; unmatched junction bases: 13. This CDR3 reads CSARDRSASGRVDTQYF. As DNA, the CDR3 is TGCAGTGCTAGAGATCGGTCTGCGAGCGGGAGAGTAGATACGCAGTATTTT.

The rearrangement joins TRBV7-9 to TRBJ1-4; tentatively, D is TRBD1 (5 bases). CDR1 is SEHNR and CDR2 is FQNEAQ in the germline V gene (reference sequence). Between the trimmed V and J ends, which lost 5 bases and 5 bases, there was a span of 18 bases. This CDR3 is built from 16 residues. In DNA form, the CDR3 reads TGTGCCAGCAGCGACACTGGGACCTTGGCCAATGAAAAACTGTTTTTT. This codes for CASSDTGTLANEKLFF. The variable domain in full, completed from reference TRBV7-9 and TRBJ1-4, reads DTGVSQNPRHKITKRGQNVTFRCDPISEHNRLYWYRQTLGQGPEFLTYFQNEAQLEKSRLLSDRFSAERPKGSFSTLEIQRTEQGDSAMYLCASSDTGTLANEKLFFGSGTQLSVL.

The chain uses TRBV29-1 and TRBJ2-5; 7 bases match TRBD2. The CDR3 runs 15 residues. Germline CDR1 and CDR2: SQVTM and ANQGSEA. CDR3: CSLEGIAGLQETQYF. CDR3 DNA: TGCAGTCTTGAGGGAATAGCGGGCCTTCAAGAGACCCAGTACTTC.

This clonotype was picked up a small number of times. V usage is TRBV7-8 and J usage is TRBJ2-5; D unresolved. This CDR3 is 16 amino acids long. Germline V gene sequence: CDR1 SGHVS, CDR2 FQNEAQ. V dropped 1 base and J dropped 2 bases, with 14 bases sitting between them. This CDR3 reads CASSLVGLGSQETQYF. CDR3 DNA: TGTGCCAGCAGCTTAGTGGGGTTAGGCAGTCAAGAGACCCAGTACTTC.

This clonotype appeared a few times. J is TRBJ1-2 and V is TRBV20-1; D is perhaps TRBD1 (6 bases). The CDR3 length is 15 residues. The V end lost 1 base, the J end lost 6 bases, and 18 bases lay between the germline ends. The germline CDR1 and CDR2 sequences are DFQATT and SNEGSKA (reference sequence). The DNA of the CDR3 is TGCAGTGCTAGAGTCGTGACAGGTCTCGGGGATGGCTACACCTTC. This translates into CSARVVTGLGDGYTF.

This clonotype has only a few counts. The genes are TRBV3-1 and TRBJ2-1, with 7 bases aligning to TRBD1. The junction had 7 bases not matched to a gene; V was cut back by 2 bases and J by 6 bases. This CDR3 is 15 amino acids long. The germline V gene has CDR1 LGHDT and CDR2 YNNKEL (reference sequence). Written as DNA, the CDR3 is TGTGCCAGCAGCCAATCCGGGACAGAGGCCAATGAGCAGTTCTTC. This translates into CASSQSGTEANEQFF.

This clonotype was seen only a few times. The V and J genes are TRBV3-1 and TRBJ2-1; 11 bases match TRBD2. Germline V gene lookup returns CDR1 LGHDT and CDR2 YNNKEL (reference sequence). This CDR3 comprises 17 residues. V dropped 6 bases and J dropped 0; count of bases not matched to a gene: 7. DNA of the CDR3: TGTGCCAGCAGTGGACTAGCGGGCCCGAGCTCCTACAATGAGCAGTTCTTC. This codes for CASSGLAGPSSYNEQFF.

This clonotype was detected only a few times. V gene TRBV14 combines with J gene TRBJ2-1; 13 bases agree with TRBD2. The J segment lost 3 bases and the V segment lost 3 bases, leaving 5 bases of the junction unmatched. This CDR3 comprises 17 residues. Germline CDR1 reads SGHDN; CDR2 reads FVKESK. CDR3: CASSQLRTSGSYNEQFF. CDR3 DNA: TGTGCCAGCAGCCAGCTTAGGACTAGCGGGAGCTACAATGAGCAGTTCTTC.

This clonotype came up a few times. CDR3 in amino acids: CASSLEQRDRYGYTF. Written as DNA, the CDR3 is TGTGCCAGCAGTTTAGAACAAAGGGATAGGTATGGCTACACCTTC. This chain connects TRBV12-3 or TRBV12-4 to TRBJ1-2; D remains unclear. The CDR3 is made up of 15 amino acids. The V gene lost 1 base and the J gene lost 5 bases, with 14 bases spanning the gap.

The J gene is TRBJ1-1, the V gene TRBV5-5, with D unresolved. This CDR3 is built from 16 residues. The germline gives CDR1 SGHKS, CDR2 YYEKEE (reference sequence). Trimming cost V 0 bases and J 0 bases, with 12 bases left between them. The CDR3 nucleotides read TGTGCCAGCAGCTTGGACAGCGATCTTATGAACACTGAAGCTTTCTTT. As protein: CASSLDSDLMNTEAFF. The variable domain in full, completed from reference TRBV5-5 and TRBJ1-1, reads DAGVTQSPTHLIKTRGQQVTLRCSPISGHKSVSWYQQVLGQGPQFIFQYYEKEERGRGNFPDRFSARQFPNYSSELNVNALLLGDSALYLCASSLDSDLMNTEAFFGQGTRLTVV.

This clonotype was seen a few times. V is TRBV15 and J is TRBJ1-5; no firm D call. CDR1 is LNHNV and CDR2 is YYDKDF in the germline V gene (reference sequence). The CDR3 has 16 amino acids. Trimming cost V 0 bases and J 4 bases, with 13 bases left between them. The CDR3 DNA reads as TGTGCCACCAGCAGAGAACGGGGAAGATCAAATCAGCCCCAGCATTTT. Its protein is CATSRERGRSNQPQHF.

This clonotype has a handful of counts. The chain carries TRBV2 and TRBJ2-1; 7 bases are shared with TRBD2. This CDR3 has 15 amino acids. Per germline, CDR1 SNHLY and CDR2 FYNNEI. Trimming cost V 6 bases and J 3 bases; bases outside gene matches: 8. The CDR3 spells CASRTGTNIYNEQFF. In DNA, the CDR3 is TGTGCCAGCAGAACCGGGACTAACATCTACAATGAGCAGTTCTTC.

This sequence joins TRBV29-1 and TRBJ2-7; D is unclear. Per germline, CDR1 SQVTM and CDR2 ANQGSEA. The CDR3 is made up of 11 amino acids. Trimming left V 4 bases short and J 3 bases short, with 7 bases between. The CDR3 DNA follows: TGCAGCGTTGTAGTTGTCTACGAGCAGTACTTC. This sequence encodes CSVVVVYEQYF.

The rearrangement joins TRBV20-1 to TRBJ1-2; 9 bases agree with TRBD1. J was trimmed by 5 bases and V by 5 bases; bases with no gene match: 6. Germline lookup yields CDR1 DFQATT and CDR2 SNEGSKA (reference sequence). The CDR3 sequence is 13 residues long. The CDR3 DNA reads as TGCAGTGCTGAGCCGGGACAGGGTTATGGCTACACCTTC. It codes for CSAEPGQGYGYTF.

The rearrangement links TRBV30 to TRBJ1-1; 7 bases map to TRBD1. Losses at the gene ends were 2 bases for V and 3 bases for J; bases not matched to a gene: 3. The CDR3 loop spans 13 amino acids. Germline V gene lookup returns CDR1 GTSNPN and CDR2 SVGIG (reference sequence). The CDR3 protein is CAWSLDRDTEAFF. The DNA of the CDR3 is TGTGCCTGGAGTCTTGACAGGGACACTGAAGCTTTCTTT.

This clonotype has just one count. The conserved phenylalanine or tryptophan is not found at the CDR3 terminus, so this likely reflects a read error. The V and J genes are TRBV5-1 and TRBJ1-4; no clear D gene. Germline CDR1 reads SGHRS; CDR2 reads YFSETQ. The CDR3 contains 17 residues. Trimming pared 0 bases from V and 0 bases from J, leaving 12 bases between. The CDR3 DNA follows: TGCGCCAGCAGCTTGGCCGCCGGATTAGCAACTAATGAAAAACTGTTTTCT. It specifies CASSLAAGLATNEKLFS.

In its sample, this clonotype was seen a few times. This chain uses TRBV4-3 with TRBJ2-7, with D tentatively TRBD2 (6 bases). Germline V CDR1 and CDR2: LGHNA, YSLEER. This CDR3 has 14 amino acids. V was cut by 2 bases and J by 5 bases, with 13 bases left in between. The CDR3 spells CASSQLTGENEQYF. The CDR3 DNA reads as TGCGCCAGCAGCCAACTCACGGGGGAGAACGAGCAGTACTTC.